Below are 12 T cell receptor beta chains sequenced from a single sample in a study of shared clonotypes between healthy human individuals. Here immunoSEQ multiplex PCR was the method, and the copy in TCRdb shows in-frame clones only, minus some. The table shows about 2.1 million clones, with just under 95% occurring only once. Naive CD8 cells comprised CD45RO-negative, CCR7-positively selected cells, excluding terminally differentiated effector memory CD45RA+ cells. Sequencing input: naive CD8+ T cells from PBMCs. These receptor sequences come from a man in his late teens or twenties in good health. Some clones in this sample may be carry-over from other donors' samples.

The chain carries TRBV5-4 and TRBJ2-5, with D perhaps TRBD1 (6 bases). The DNA end is more similar to TRBJ2-7, so the J call may be wrong. This CDR3 region has 14 residues. Germline lookup yields CDR1 SGHNT and CDR2 YYREEE (reference sequence). CDR3 sequence (DNA): TGTGCCAGCAGCTTCGCCAGGGGAGTGGCCGAGCAGTACTTC. It yields the protein CASSFARGVAEQYF.

In its sample, this clone was seen once. This chain links TRBV5-4 with TRBJ1-3; D might be TRBD1 (5 bases). V shed 3 bases and J shed 1 base, with 11 bases lying between them. Germline-derived CDR1 and CDR2 are SGHNT and YYREEE (reference sequence). The CDR3 is 15 amino acids. The CDR3 nucleotides read TGTGCCAGCAGCTACGGGGCTGATTCTGGAAACACCATATATTTT. This sequence encodes CASSYGADSGNTIYF. The variable domain in full, with the rest retrieved from reference TRBV5-4 and TRBJ1-3, is ETGVTQSPTHLIKTRGQQVTLRCSSQSGHNTVSWYQQALGQGPQFIFQYYREEENGRGNFPPRFSGLQFPNYSSELNVNALELDDSALYLCASSYGADSGNTIYFGEGSWLTVV.

The J gene is TRBJ1-3, the V gene TRBV4-2; D not certain. Germline CDR1 is LGHNA and CDR2 is YNFKEQ. The CDR3 sequence is 13 residues long. V was clipped by 1 base and J by 7 bases, with 8 bases between them. The CDR3 loop is CASSQVIGNTIYF. CDR3 DNA sequence: TGTGCCAGCAGCCAAGTCATAGGCAACACCATATATTTT.

The chain recombines TRBV10-3 with TRBJ2-7, with 8 bases fitting TRBD1. The CDR3 runs to 16 residues. The V segment lost 8 bases and the J segment 1 base; nucleotides outside the gene matches: 13. The germline CDR1 and CDR2 sequences are ENHRY and SYGVKD. The CDR3 loop is CAISGPDRGKSYEQYF. In DNA, the CDR3 is TGTGCCATCTCCGGACCAGACAGGGGCAAGTCCTACGAGCAGTACTTC.

This sequence joins TRBV27 and TRBJ2-3; 9 nucleotides agree with TRBD2. The CDR3 has 12 residues. V dropped 10 bases and J dropped 4; count of bases not matched to a gene: 3. Germline CDR1 is MNHEY and CDR2 is SMNVEV (reference sequence). CDR3 nucleotides: TGTGCCACTAGCGGGATTCCAGATACGCAGTATTTT. It codes for CATSGIPDTQYF.

This chain connects TRBV7-9 to TRBJ1-2; weak D call: TRBD1 (6 bases). V was pared by 5 bases and J by 6 bases, with 16 bases between. The CDR3 consists of 14 residues. Germline V gives CDR1 SEHNR, CDR2 FQNEAQ (reference sequence). This CDR3 is CASSPVQGPDGYTF. The DNA for the CDR3 is TGTGCCAGCAGCCCGGTACAGGGCCCGGATGGCTACACCTTC.

The J gene is TRBJ2-1, the V gene TRBV27; 7 bases align to TRBD2. With V trimmed by 4 bases and J by 8 bases, 17 bases remained unmatched. The germline gives CDR1 MNHEY, CDR2 SMNVEV (reference sequence). The CDR3 is made up of 17 amino acids. The DNA for the CDR3 is TGTGCCAGCAGTTCCCTCTCAGCGGGACCACCCGGGCATGAGCAGTTCTTC. Translated: CASSSLSAGPPGHEQFF.

CDR3 sequence reads: CASSKGPGGQPQHF. In nucleotides, the CDR3 is TGTGCCAGCAGCAAAGGACCAGGCGGGCAGCCCCAGCATTTT. The J gene is TRBJ1-5, the V gene TRBV7-9; D uncertain. The CDR3 runs 14 residues. The V end was cut by 5 bases, the J end by 7 bases, with 15 bases between. In germline, CDR1 is SEHNR, CDR2 FQNEAQ (reference sequence).

This clone was detected a few times. The chain employs TRBV5-1 and TRBJ1-1, with no clear D. The CDR3 is 15 amino acids. Germline V gives CDR1 SGHRS, CDR2 YFSETQ. Trimming cost V 6 bases and J 4 bases, with 19 bases left between them. CDR3 residues: CASTHRLGDGTEAFF. DNA of the CDR3: TGCGCCAGCACCCACCGCCTGGGTGACGGCACTGAAGCTTTCTTT.

The chain links TRBV10-3 to TRBJ2-1; no definite D call. V lost 0 bases to trimming and J lost 3 bases, with 3 bases between them. The length of the CDR3 is 13 residues. CDR1 ENHRY and CDR2 SYGVKD come from the germline V gene. In DNA, the CDR3 is TGTGCCATCAGTGAGTCGGGCTACAATGAGCAGTTCTTC. It is translated as CAISESGYNEQFF.

This rearrangement joins TRBV28 to TRBJ2-1; the match to TRBD2 covers 8 bases. Germline loops: CDR1 MDHEN, CDR2 SYDVKM. Unmatched junction bases numbered 9, after V lost 5 bases and J lost 3 bases. The CDR3 totals 16 residues. The CDR3 DNA reads as TGTGCCAGCAGTAACCAGCGGGAGCGCAACTACAATGAGCAGTTCTTC. It codes for CASSNQRERNYNEQFF.

The V call is TRBV27, the J call TRBJ1-2; D gene ambiguous. The length of the CDR3 is 14 residues. CDR1 MNHEY and CDR2 SMNVEV come from the germline V gene (reference sequence). Between the trimmed V and J ends, which lost 6 bases and 4 bases, there was a span of 15 bases. The CDR3 spells CASSESQRSYGYTF. CDR3 sequence (DNA): TGTGCCAGCAGCGAATCCCAACGCAGCTATGGCTACACCTTC.